These T cell receptor beta chains were read from a single sample in a study of neoadjuvant nivolumab and ipilimumab in lung cancer. Sequencing was performed with immunoSEQ multiplex PCR; in TCRdb, only in-frame clones are kept and a portion is missing. The sample lists 15,000 to 20,000 clones; 75% to 85% were seen once. The sequencing used tumor tissue, collected after neoadjuvant nivolumab, alone or with ipilimumab, at or shortly before surgery. The origin of the receptors is an adult with non-small cell lung cancer. CDR3s include the opening cysteine and the closing phenylalanine or tryptophan. D genes are given only for firm matches. Clone size is stated in some rows and not others, as once, few, many or a class when expanded.

j_call d_call cdr3_length clone_size v_call cdr3_aa cdr3_nt
TRBJ1-4 - 15 - TRBV6-1 CASNGNRDLNEKLFF TGTGCCAGCAACGGAAACAGGGACCTTAATGAAAAACTGTTTTTT
TRBJ2-2 - 11 - TRBV6-5 CASSNTGELFF TGTGCCAGTAGTAACACCGGGGAGCTGTTTTTT
TRBJ2-5 - 14 - TRBV7-7 CASSLVGQQETQYF TGTGCCAGCAGCTTAGTAGGCCAACAAGAGACCCAGTACTTC
TRBJ2-3 - 14 - TRBV5-6 CASSLGPDTDTQYF TGTGCCAGCAGCTTGGGTCCAGACACAGATACGCAGTATTTT
TRBJ2-1 - 11 few TRBV28 CASSRDPRQFF TGTGCCAGCAGCCGGGACCCTAGGCAGTTCTTC
TRBJ2-2 - 17 once TRBV4-1 CASSQGAIGANTGELFF TGCGCCAGCAGCCAAGGGGCGATAGGCGCGAACACCGGGGAGCTGTTTTTT
TRBJ2-3 TRBD2 19 - TRBV11-2 CASSSRGVLAGGPRDTQYF TGTGCCAGCAGCTCCCGTGGGGTACTAGCGGGAGGGCCAAGGGATACGCAGTATTTT
TRBJ2-7 - 16 - TRBV5-4 CASSLELGGASDEQYF TGTGCCAGCAGCTTGGAACTCGGGGGCGCGTCGGACGAGCAGTACTTC
TRBJ2-1 - 15 - TRBV29-1 CSATGAGSSYNEQFF TGCAGCGCCACCGGGGCGGGGTCCTCCTACAATGAGCAGTTCTTC
TRBJ2-7 TRBD1 18 few TRBV28 CASSLVGRLGTGSYEQYF TGTGCCAGCAGCTTAGTCGGCCGTTTAGGGACAGGCTCCTACGAGCAGTACTTC
TRBJ2-1 TRBD2 16 - TRBV4-3 CASSGRLAGGYNEQFF TGCGCCAGCAGCGGGCGCCTAGCGGGAGGCTACAATGAGCAGTTCTTC
TRBJ2-5 - 13 - TRBV7-9 CASSPVGGVTQYF TGTGCCAGCAGCCCGGTCGGTGGAGTGACCCAGTACTTC
TRBJ2-2 TRBD1 18 - TRBV7-6 CASSLVPSGTGNTGELFF TGTGCCAGCAGCTTAGTACCATCCGGGACAGGAAACACCGGGGAGCTGTTTTTT
TRBJ2-7 - 15 - TRBV19 CASSRYRQTSYEQYF TGTGCCAGTAGTCGATACCGACAGACATCCTACGAGCAGTACTTC
TRBJ2-3 - 13 - TRBV4-3 CASSSGGTDTQYF TGCGCCAGCAGCTCCGGCGGCACAGATACGCAGTATTTT
TRBJ2-5 - 17 - TRBV4-1 CASSSELGGQARETQYF TGCGCCAGCAGTTCCGAGCTGGGCGGGCAGGCCCGGGAGACCCAGTACTTC
TRBJ2-7 TRBD2 16 - TRBV5-6 CASSRLAGVGSYEQYF TGTGCCAGCAGCCGGCTAGCGGGAGTTGGGTCCTACGAGCAGTACTTC
TRBJ1-2 - 16 medium-sized TRBV27 CASSLRSPLDGYGYTF TGTGCCAGCAGTTTAAGGTCCCCACTCGACGGTTATGGCTACACCTTC